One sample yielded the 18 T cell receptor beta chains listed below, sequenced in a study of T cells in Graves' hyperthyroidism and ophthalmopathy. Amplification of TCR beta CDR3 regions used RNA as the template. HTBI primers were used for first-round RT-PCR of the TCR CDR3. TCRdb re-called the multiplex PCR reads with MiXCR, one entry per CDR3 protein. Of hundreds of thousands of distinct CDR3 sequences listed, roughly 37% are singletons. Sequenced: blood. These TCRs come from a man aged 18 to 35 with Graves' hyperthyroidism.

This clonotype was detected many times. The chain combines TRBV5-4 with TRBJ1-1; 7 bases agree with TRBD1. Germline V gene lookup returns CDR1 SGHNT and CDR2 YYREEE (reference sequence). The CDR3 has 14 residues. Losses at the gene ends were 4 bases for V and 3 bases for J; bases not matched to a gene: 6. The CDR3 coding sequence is TGTGCCAGCAGCCGGACAGGTAGGGACACTGAAGCTTTCTTT. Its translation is CASSRTGRDTEAFF. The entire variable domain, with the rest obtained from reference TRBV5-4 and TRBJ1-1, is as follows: ETGVTQSPTHLIKTRGQQVTLRCSSQSGHNTVSWYQQALGQGPQFIFQYYREEENGRGNFPPRFSGLQFPNYSSELNVNALELDDSALYLCASSRTGRDTEAFFGQGTRLTVV.

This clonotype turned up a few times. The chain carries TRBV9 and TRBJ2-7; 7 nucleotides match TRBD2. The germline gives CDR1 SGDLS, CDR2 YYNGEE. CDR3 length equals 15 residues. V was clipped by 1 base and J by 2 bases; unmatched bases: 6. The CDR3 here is CASSVTGTTTYEQYF. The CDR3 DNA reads TGTGCCAGCAGCGTAACGGGGACTACGACCTACGAGCAGTACTTC. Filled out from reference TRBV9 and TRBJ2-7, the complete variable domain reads DSGVTQTPKHLITATGQRVTLRCSPRSGDLSVYWYQQSLDQGLQFLIQYYNGEERAKGNILERFSAQQFPDLHSELNLSSLELGDSALYFCASSVTGTTTYEQYFGPGTRLTVT.

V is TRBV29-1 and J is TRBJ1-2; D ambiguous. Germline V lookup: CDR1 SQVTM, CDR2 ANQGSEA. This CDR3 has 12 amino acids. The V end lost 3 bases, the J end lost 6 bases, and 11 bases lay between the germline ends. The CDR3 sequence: CSVEGWENGYTF. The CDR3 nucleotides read TGCAGCGTTGAGGGCTGGGAGAATGGCTACACCTTC.

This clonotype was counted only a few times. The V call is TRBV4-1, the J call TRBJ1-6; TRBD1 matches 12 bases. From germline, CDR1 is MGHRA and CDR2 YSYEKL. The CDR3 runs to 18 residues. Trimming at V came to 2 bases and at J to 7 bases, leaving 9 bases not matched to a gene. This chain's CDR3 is CASSQTIPGQGANSPLHF. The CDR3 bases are TGCGCCAGCAGCCAAACGATTCCGGGACAGGGGGCGAATTCACCCCTCCACTTT.

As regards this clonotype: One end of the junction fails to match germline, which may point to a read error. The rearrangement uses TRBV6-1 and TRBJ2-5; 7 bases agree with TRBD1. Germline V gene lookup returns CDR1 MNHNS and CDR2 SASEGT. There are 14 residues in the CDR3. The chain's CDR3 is CVSSEEGGWETQYF. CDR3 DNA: TGTGTCAGCAGTGAAGAAGGGGGCTGGGAGACCCAGTACTTC.

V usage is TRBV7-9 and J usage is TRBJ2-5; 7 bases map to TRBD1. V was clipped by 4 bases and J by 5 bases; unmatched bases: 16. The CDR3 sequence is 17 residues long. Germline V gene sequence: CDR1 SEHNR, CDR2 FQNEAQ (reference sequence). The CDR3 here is CASSWDSNQPQMETQYF. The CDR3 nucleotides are TGTGCCAGCAGCTGGGACAGTAATCAGCCCCAGATGGAGACCCAGTACTTC.

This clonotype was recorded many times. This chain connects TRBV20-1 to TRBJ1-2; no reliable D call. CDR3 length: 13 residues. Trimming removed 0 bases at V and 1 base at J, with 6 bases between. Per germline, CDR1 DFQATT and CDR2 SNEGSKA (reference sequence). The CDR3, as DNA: TGCAGTGCTAGAGAGGGGAATAACTATGGCTACACCTTC. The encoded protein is CSAREGNNYGYTF.

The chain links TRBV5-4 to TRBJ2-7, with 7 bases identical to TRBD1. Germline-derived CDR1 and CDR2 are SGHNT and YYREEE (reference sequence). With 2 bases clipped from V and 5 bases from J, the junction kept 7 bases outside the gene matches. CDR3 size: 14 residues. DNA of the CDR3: TGTGCCAGCAGCTTTCGAGGGGGCGGAGACGAGCAGTACTTC. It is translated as CASSFRGGGDEQYF.

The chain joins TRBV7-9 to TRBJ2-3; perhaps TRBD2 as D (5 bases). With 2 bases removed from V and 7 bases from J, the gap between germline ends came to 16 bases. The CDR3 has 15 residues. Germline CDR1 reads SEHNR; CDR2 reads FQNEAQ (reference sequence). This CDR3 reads CASSLSATSMNTQYF. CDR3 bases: TGTGCCAGCAGCTTATCTGCCACTAGTATGAATACGCAGTATTTT.

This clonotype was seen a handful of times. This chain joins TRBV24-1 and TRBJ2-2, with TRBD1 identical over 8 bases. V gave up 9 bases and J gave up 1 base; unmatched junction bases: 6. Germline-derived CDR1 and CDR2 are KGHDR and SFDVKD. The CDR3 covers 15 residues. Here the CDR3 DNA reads TGTGCCACCCGCCGAGGGACAGGGAACACCGGGGAGCTGTTTTTT. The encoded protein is CATRRGTGNTGELFF.

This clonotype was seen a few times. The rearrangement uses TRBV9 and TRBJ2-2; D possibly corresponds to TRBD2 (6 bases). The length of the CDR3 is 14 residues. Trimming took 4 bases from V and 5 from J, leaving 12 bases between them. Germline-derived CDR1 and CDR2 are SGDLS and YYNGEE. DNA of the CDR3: TGTGCCAGCAGCTCCTCCCTAGCGACCGGGGAGCTGTTTTTT. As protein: CASSSSLATGELFF.

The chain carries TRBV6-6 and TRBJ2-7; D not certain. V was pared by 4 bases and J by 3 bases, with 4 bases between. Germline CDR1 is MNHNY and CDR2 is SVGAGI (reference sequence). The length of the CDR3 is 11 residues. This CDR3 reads CASSFYYEQYF. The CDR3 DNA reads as TGTGCCAGCAGTTTTTACTACGAGCAGTACTTC.

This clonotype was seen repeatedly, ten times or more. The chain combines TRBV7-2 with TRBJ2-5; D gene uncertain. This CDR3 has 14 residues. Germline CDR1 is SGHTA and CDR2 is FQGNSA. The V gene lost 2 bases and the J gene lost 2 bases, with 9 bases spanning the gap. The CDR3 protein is CASSLNSGQETQYF. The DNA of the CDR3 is TGTGCCAGCAGCTTAAATTCGGGTCAAGAGACCCAGTACTTC.

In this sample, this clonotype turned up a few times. The CDR3 loop reads CASSVTGLAGADGELFF. The CDR3 nucleotides read TGTGCCAGCAGCGTAACGGGACTAGCGGGGGCGGACGGGGAGCTGTTTTTT. The chain links TRBV9 to TRBJ2-2; TRBD2 matches at 14 bases. Losses at the gene ends were 1 base for V and 7 bases for J; bases not matched to a gene: 6. The CDR3 is 17 residues long. Germline V gives CDR1 SGDLS, CDR2 YYNGEE.

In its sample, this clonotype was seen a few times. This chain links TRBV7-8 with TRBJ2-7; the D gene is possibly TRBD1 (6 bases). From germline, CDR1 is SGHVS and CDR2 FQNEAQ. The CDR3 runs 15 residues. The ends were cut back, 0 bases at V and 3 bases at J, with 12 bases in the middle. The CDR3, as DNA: TGTGCCAGCAGCTTAGCGGGACACCCGGACTACGAGCAGTACTTC. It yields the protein CASSLAGHPDYEQYF. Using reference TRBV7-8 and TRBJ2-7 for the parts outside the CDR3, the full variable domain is GAGVSQSPRYKVAKRGQDVALRCDPISGHVSLFWYQQALGQGPEFLTYFQNEAQLDKSGLPSDRFFAERPEGSVSTLKIQRTQQEDSAVYLCASSLAGHPDYEQYFGPGTRLTVT.

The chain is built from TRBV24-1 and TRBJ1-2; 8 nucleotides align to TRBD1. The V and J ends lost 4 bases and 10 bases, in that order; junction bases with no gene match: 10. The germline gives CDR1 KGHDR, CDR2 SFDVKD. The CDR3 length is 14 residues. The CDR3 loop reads CATSDPRQGLVYTF. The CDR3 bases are TGTGCCACCAGTGACCCACGACAGGGGCTCGTCTACACCTTC.

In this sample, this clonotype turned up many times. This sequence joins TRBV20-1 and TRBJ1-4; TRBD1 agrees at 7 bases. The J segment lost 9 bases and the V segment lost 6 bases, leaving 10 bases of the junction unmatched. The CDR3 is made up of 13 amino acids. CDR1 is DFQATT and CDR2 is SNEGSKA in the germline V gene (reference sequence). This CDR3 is CSAHGTAGQKLFF. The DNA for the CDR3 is TGCAGTGCCCATGGGACAGCCGGTCAAAAACTGTTTTTT.

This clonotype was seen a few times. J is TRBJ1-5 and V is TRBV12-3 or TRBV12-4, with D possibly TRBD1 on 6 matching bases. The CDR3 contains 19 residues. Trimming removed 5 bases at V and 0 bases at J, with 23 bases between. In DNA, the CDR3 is TGTGCCAGCAGTCCAAAGGGGGAGGACGGACTTTATAGCAATCAGCCCCAGCATTTT. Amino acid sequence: CASSPKGEDGLYSNQPQHF.